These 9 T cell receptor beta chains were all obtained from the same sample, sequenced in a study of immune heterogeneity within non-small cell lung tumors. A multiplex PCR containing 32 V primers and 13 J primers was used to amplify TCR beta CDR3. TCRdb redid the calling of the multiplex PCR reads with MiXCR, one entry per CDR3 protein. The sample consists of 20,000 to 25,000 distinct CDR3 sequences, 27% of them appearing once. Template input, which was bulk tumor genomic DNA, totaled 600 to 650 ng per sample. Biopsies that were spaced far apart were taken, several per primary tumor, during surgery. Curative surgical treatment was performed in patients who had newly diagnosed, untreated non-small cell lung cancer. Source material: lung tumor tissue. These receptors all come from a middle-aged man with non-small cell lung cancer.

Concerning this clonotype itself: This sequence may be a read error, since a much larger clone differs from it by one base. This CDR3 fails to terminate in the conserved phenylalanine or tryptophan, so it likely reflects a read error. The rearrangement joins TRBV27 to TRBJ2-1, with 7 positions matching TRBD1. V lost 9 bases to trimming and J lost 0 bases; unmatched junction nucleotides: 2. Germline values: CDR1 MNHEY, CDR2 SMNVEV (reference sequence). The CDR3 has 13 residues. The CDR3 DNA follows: TGTGCCAGTCACAGGGGCTCCTACAATGAGCAGTTCTTA. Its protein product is CASHRGSYNEQFL.

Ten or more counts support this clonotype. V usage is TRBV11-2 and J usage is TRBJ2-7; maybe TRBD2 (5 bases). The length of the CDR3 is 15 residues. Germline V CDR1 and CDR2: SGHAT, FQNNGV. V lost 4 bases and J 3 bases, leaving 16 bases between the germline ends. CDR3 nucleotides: TGTGCCAGCAGCTCCTCCGAGGGCAGTCTCTACGAGCAGTACTTC. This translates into CASSSSEGSLYEQYF.

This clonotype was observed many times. This chain's CDR3 is CATSDLRRGGYNEQFF. CDR3 bases: TGTGCCACCAGTGACCTCAGAAGGGGCGGCTACAATGAGCAGTTCTTC. This rearrangement joins TRBV24-1 to TRBJ2-1; a possible D gene is TRBD1 (5 bases). Germline CDR1 reads KGHDR; CDR2 reads SFDVKD. With 4 bases removed from V and 3 bases from J, the gap between germline ends came to 15 bases. CDR3 length: 16 residues.

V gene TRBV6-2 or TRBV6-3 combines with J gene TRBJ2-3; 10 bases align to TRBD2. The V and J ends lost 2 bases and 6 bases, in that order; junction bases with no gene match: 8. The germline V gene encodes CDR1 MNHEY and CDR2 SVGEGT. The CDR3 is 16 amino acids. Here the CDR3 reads CASSYPLAGVPDTQYF. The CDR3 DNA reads TGTGCCAGCAGTTACCCTCTAGCGGGAGTCCCCGATACGCAGTATTTT.

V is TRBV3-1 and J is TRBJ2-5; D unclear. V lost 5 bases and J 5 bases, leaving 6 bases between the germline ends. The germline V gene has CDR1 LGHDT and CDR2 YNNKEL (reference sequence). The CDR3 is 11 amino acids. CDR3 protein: CASSSWETQYF. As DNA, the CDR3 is TGTGCCAGCAGCTCGTGGGAGACCCAGTACTTC.

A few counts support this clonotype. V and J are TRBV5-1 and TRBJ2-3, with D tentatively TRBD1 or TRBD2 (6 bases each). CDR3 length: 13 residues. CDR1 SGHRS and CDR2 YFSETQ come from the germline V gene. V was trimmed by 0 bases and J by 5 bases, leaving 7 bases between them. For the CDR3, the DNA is TGCGCCAGCAGCTTGGAGGGGGGAGATACGCAGTATTTT. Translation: CASSLEGGDTQYF.

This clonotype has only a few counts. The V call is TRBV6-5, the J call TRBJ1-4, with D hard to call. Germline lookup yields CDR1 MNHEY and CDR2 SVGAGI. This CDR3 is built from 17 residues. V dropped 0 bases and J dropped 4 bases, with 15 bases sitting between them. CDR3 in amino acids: CASSYSAGENRNEKLFF. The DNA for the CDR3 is TGTGCCAGCAGTTACTCAGCCGGGGAGAATCGTAATGAAAAACTGTTTTTT.

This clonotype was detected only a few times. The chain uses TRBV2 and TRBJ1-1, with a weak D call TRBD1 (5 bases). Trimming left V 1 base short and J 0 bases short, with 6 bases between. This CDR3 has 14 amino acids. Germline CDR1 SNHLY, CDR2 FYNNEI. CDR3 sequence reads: CASSEEGMNTEAFF. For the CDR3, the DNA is TGTGCCAGCAGTGAAGAGGGGATGAACACTGAAGCTTTCTTT.

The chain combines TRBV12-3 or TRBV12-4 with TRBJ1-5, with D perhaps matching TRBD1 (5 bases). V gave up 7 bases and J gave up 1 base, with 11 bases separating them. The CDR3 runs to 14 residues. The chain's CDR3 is CASIYGASNQPQHF. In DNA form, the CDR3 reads TGTGCCAGCATCTACGGGGCGAGCAATCAGCCCCAGCATTTT.